A selection of T cell receptor beta chains follows, all from one sample in a study of cytomegalovirus exposure and HLA in healthy donors. The method was immunoSEQ multiplex PCR; TCRdb's version includes in-frame clones alone and lacks a portion of them. Of about 190,000 clones listed, roughly four fifths are singletons. What was sequenced was PBMCs. All receptors derive from a man in his forties in good health and CMV-seropositive. Both conserved end residues are part of each CDR3. The order of the fields is D gene, J gene, clone size, V gene, CDR3 DNA, CDR3 protein. D genes are given only for firm matches. Size is omitted from some rows. Given values are once, few, many or a class for expanded clones.

NA,TRBJ2-7,NA,TRBV6-5,TGTGCCAGCAGCCCCGACTCTACCTACGAGCAGTACTTC,CASSPDSTYEQYF
NA,TRBJ2-7,NA,TRBV7-9,TGTGCCAGCAGCTTAGCGCTCCCAGGACTAAACGAGCAGTACTTC,CASSLALPGLNEQYF
NA,TRBJ2-3,NA,TRBV5-1,TGCGCCAGCAGCTTCCGGGCGCGAGGGGGGGGCACAGATACGCAGTATTTT,CASSFRARGGGTDTQYF
NA,TRBJ2-2,once,TRBV5-1,TGCGCCAGCAGCTTGCCGGGGTTGAACACCGGGGAGCTGTTTTTT,CASSLPGLNTGELFF
NA,TRBJ2-1,NA,TRBV7-2,TGTGCCAGCAGCCCGCGCCGGGACTCCAATGAGCAGTTCTTC,CASSPRRDSNEQFF
TRBD1,TRBJ2-6,few,TRBV18,TGTGCCAGCTCACTGGGACAGGGGAATGGGGCCAACGTCCTGACTTTC,CASSLGQGNGANVLTF
NA,TRBJ1-1,NA,TRBV7-2,TGTGCCAGCAGCCCTTCCTTGGCCAGGGGTACTGAAGCTTTCTTT,CASSPSLARGTEAFF
TRBD1,TRBJ2-7,NA,TRBV4-1,TGCGCCAGCAGCCAAGGGACAGGGCCTTACGAGCAGTACTTC,CASSQGTGPYEQYF
NA,TRBJ1-5,NA,TRBV28,TGTGCCAGCAGTTTACAGTCAGATCAGCCCCAGCATTTT,CASSLQSDQPQHF
NA,TRBJ1-2,NA,TRBV18,TGTGCCAGCTCACCACCTTGGACAGACTATGGCTACACCTTC,CASSPPWTDYGYTF
TRBD2,TRBJ2-3,NA,TRBV6-5,TGTGCCAGCAACCCTAGCGGGACAGATACGCAGTATTTT,CASNPSGTDTQYF
NA,TRBJ1-5,NA,TRBV4-3,TGCGCCAGCAGCCAAGTGGGGGGGAGCAATCAGCCCCAGCATTTT,CASSQVGGSNQPQHF
NA,TRBJ2-5,NA,TRBV6-1,TGTGCCAGCAACTACCCGCCAGAGACCCAGTACTTC,CASNYPPETQYF
TRBD2,TRBJ2-1,NA,TRBV28,TGTGCCAGCAGGCGGGAGAGTTCCTACAATGAGCAGTTCTTC,CASRRESSYNEQFF
NA,TRBJ1-1,few,TRBV30,TGTGCCTGGAGTCCCTTGAGGACAGACACTGAAGCTTTCTTT,CAWSPLRTDTEAFF
TRBD1,TRBJ2-7,once,TRBV5-6,TGTGCCAGCAGCTTGGAACGGGACAGGGGTCTCCCTCTGTACGAGCAGTACTTC,CASSLERDRGLPLYEQYF
TRBD1,TRBJ2-3,once,TRBV10-1,TGCGCCAGCAGTCACGGGACAGCCCCAGATACGCAGTATTTT,CASSHGTAPDTQYF
TRBD2,TRBJ2-7,once,TRBV7-9,TGTGCCAGCTCTGGGGAGCGGGAGGGTTACGAGCAGTACTTC,CASSGEREGYEQYF
NA,TRBJ2-7,NA,TRBV20-1,TGCAGTGCAACGGACAACTACGAGCAGTACTTC,CSATDNYEQYF
TRBD1,TRBJ2-2,NA,TRBV5-1,TGCGCCAGCAGCTTGGCGGGACAGGGGGCGCGAAGAACCGGGGAGCTGTTTTTT,CASSLAGQGARRTGELFF
NA,TRBJ1-3,NA,TRBV7-6,TGTGCCAGCAGCTTAGCGGCCGGAAACACCATATATTTT,CASSLAAGNTIYF
TRBD2,TRBJ2-3,NA,TRBV18,TGTGCCAGCTCACCAACTCTAGCGGGAGTGAGCTCATGGGATACGCAGTATTTT,CASSPTLAGVSSWDTQYF
TRBD1,TRBJ1-1,NA,TRBV18,TGTGCCAGCTCACCCGACAGGGTCGCTGAAGCTTTCTTT,CASSPDRVAEAFF
TRBD2,TRBJ2-3,NA,TRBV7-3,TGTGCCAGCGCAAGCGGGAGTCGTACAGATACGCAGTATTTT,CASASGSRTDTQYF
NA,TRBJ2-1,once,TRBV10-2,TGCGCCAGCAGCCACAACAATGAGCAGTTCTTC,CASSHNNEQFF
NA,TRBJ2-5,NA,TRBV2,TGTGCCAGCACAGTGGCGGACAGCTACAGGCTAGGGACCCAGTACTTC,CASTVADSYRLGTQYF
NA,TRBJ2-3,NA,TRBV11-1,TGTGCCAGCAGCCAAGGGACAGCGGGAGATACGCAGTATTTT,CASSQGTAGDTQYF
NA,TRBJ1-6,few,TRBV6-5,TGTGCCAGCAGTGACACAGGAAATTCACCCCTCCACTTT,CASSDTGNSPLHF
NA,TRBJ2-7,NA,TRBV5-6,TGTGCCAGCGCCAAGGGACATCCCGCTCTGGAGCAGTACTTC,CASAKGHPALEQYF
NA,TRBJ1-1,few,TRBV28,TGTGCCAGCAGTTTATCGGCGGGGGCCGCGGACACTGAAGCTTTCTTT,CASSLSAGAADTEAFF
NA,TRBJ2-7,NA,TRBV18,TGTGCCAGCTCTCGAGGAAGTTCCTACGAGCAGTACTTC,CASSRGSSYEQYF
TRBD1,TRBJ2-7,few,TRBV6-5,TGTGCCAGCAGTTACGGACAGGGAGATTCCTACGAGCAGTACTTC,CASSYGQGDSYEQYF
TRBD1,TRBJ1-1,NA,TRBV7-9,TGTGCCAGCAGCCCATTGAGGGGGCAGGGATTCAGCGAGAACACTGAAGCTTTCTTT,CASSPLRGQGFSENTEAFF
TRBD2,TRBJ2-1,once,TRBV9,TGTGCCAGCAGCGTAGAAAATAGCGGGACCTACAATGAGCAGTTCTTC,CASSVENSGTYNEQFF
NA,TRBJ1-1,NA,TRBV6-5,TGTGCCAGCAGTTACTCGGTCAGGGAGAACACTGAAGCTTTCTTT,CASSYSVRENTEAFF
NA,TRBJ1-5,once,TRBV19,TGTGCCAGTAGTAAGCGGGGGGGAAACAATCAGCCCCAGCATTTT,CASSKRGGNNQPQHF
TRBD2,TRBJ2-1,NA,TRBV28,TGTGCCAGCAGTTTTGAAGGGACTAGCGGTAACGATGAGCAGTTCTTC,CASSFEGTSGNDEQFF
NA,TRBJ1-2,NA,TRBV19,TGTGCCAGTACTAACCCCGGGCAGGGCAACTATGGCTACACCTTC,CASTNPGQGNYGYTF
NA,TRBJ1-4,NA,TRBV29-1,TGCAGCGGAACATCCTCCGCTAATGAAAAACTGTTTTTT,CSGTSSANEKLFF
NA,TRBJ2-7,few,TRBV13,TGTGCCAGCAGCTCCCCTGAGGGGCAGTACTTC,CASSSPEGQYF